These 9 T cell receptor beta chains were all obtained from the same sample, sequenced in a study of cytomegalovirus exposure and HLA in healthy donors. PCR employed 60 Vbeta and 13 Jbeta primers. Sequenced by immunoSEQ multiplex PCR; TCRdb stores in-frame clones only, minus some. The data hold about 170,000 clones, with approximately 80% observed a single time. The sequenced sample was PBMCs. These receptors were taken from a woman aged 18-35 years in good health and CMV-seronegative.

The CDR3 reads CASSVRAGGRADTEAFF. Written as DNA, the CDR3 is TGTGCCAGCAGCGTACGGGCAGGGGGTAGAGCGGACACTGAAGCTTTCTTT. The V gene is TRBV9, the J gene TRBJ1-1; 7 bases are a match to TRBD1. CDR3 length: 17 residues. V was pared by 1 base and J by 3 bases, with 12 bases of the junction left unmatched. Germline values: CDR1 SGDLS, CDR2 YYNGEE.

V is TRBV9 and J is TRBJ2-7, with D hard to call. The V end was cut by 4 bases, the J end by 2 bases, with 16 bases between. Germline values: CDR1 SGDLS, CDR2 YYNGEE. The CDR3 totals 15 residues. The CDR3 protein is CASSRSDSPAYEQYF. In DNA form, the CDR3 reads TGTGCCAGCAGCCGAAGCGACTCCCCCGCCTACGAGCAGTACTTC.

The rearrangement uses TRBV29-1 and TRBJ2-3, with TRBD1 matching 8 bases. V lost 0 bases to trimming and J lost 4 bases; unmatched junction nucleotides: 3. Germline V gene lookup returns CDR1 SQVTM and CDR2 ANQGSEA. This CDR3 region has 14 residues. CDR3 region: CSVEDRGLSDTQYF. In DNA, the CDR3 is TGCAGCGTTGAAGACAGGGGGCTGTCAGATACGCAGTATTTT.

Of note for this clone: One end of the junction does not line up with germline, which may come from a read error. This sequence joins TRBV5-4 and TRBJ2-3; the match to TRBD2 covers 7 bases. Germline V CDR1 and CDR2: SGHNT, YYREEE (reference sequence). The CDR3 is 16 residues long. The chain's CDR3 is CASSFGLADFTNTQYF. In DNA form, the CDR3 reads TGTGCCAGCAGCTTCGGTCTAGCGGATTTCACAAATACGCAGTATTTT.

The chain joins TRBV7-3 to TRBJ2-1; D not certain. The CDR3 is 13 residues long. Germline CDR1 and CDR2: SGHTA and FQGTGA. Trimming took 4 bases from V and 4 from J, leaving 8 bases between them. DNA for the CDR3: TGTGCCAGCAGCTCCCAGGTTTACAATGAGCAGTTCTTC. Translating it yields CASSSQVYNEQFF.

The CDR3 spells CASSQPAGRYYNEQFF. CDR3 bases: TGCGCCAGCAGCCAACCAGCGGGACGTTACTACAATGAGCAGTTCTTC. This chain uses TRBV4-1 with TRBJ2-1; 7 nucleotides line up with TRBD2. The J segment lost 3 bases and the V segment lost 2 bases, leaving 7 bases of the junction unmatched. Germline CDR1 MGHRA, CDR2 YSYEKL. There are 16 residues in the CDR3.

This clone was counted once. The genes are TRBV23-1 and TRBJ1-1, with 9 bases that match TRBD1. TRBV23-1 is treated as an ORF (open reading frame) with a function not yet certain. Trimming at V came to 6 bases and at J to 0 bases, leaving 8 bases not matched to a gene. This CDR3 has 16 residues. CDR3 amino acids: CASSPRTGEMNTEAFF. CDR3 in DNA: TGCGCCAGCAGCCCTCGGACAGGGGAGATGAACACTGAAGCTTTCTTT.

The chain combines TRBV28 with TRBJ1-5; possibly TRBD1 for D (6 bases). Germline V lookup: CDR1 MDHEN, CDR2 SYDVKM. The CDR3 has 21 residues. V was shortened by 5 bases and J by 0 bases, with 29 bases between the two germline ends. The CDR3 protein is CASSPGPIIKLDSYSNQPQHF. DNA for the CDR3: TGTGCCAGCAGTCCGGGACCTATAATAAAATTGGACAGTTATAGCAATCAGCCCCAGCATTTT.

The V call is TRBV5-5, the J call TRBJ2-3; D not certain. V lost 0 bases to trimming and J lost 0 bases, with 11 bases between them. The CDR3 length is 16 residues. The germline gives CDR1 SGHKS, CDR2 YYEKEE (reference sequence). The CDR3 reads CASSLESPTSTDTQYF. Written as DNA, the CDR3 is TGTGCCAGCAGCTTGGAAAGTCCGACTAGCACAGATACGCAGTATTTT.